These T cell receptor beta chains were read from a single sample in a study of blood T cell repertoires in COVID-19. Assay: immunoSEQ multiplex PCR; the TCRdb copy retains only in-frame clones and omits some. The profile shows 150,000 or so clones, 84% of them singletons. The source material was PBMCs or T cells enriched from blood (not recorded which). The origin of the receptors is a woman in her 50s who had been exposed to COVID-19. CDR3s include the opening cysteine and the closing phenylalanine or tryptophan. Fields, in order: CDR3 DNA, CDR3 protein, V gene, J gene, clone size, D gene. A D gene is named only where the DNA matches it firmly. A row's size may be missing; if present it is once, few, many or a size class.

TGTGCCAGCAGCTTGAAGAGAGTTCCATACAATGAGCAGTTCTTC,CASSLKRVPYNEQFF,TRBV5-4,TRBJ2-1,-,-
TGCGCCAGCAGCGTAAGACAGGGGGCTAACTATGGCTACACCTTC,CASSVRQGANYGYTF,TRBV5-1,TRBJ1-2,-,TRBD1
TGCGCCAGCAGTGAGGGGGGCGGGGGAGGGGAGCAGTTCTTC,CASSEGGGGGEQFF,TRBV10-1,TRBJ2-1,-,-
TGTGCCAGCAGTCCGGTGATAACAGATACGCAGTATTTT,CASSPVITDTQYF,TRBV6-5,TRBJ2-3,-,-
TGTGCCAGCAGCTTGGTGGGACAGGGGGCGCGAGAGACCCAGTACTTC,CASSLVGQGARETQYF,TRBV5-5,TRBJ2-5,few,TRBD1
TGTGCCAGCAGTCAACGACAGGGCCAGACTAATTCACCCCTCCACTTT,CASSQRQGQTNSPLHF,TRBV7-9,TRBJ1-6,-,TRBD1
TGTGCCAGCAGCCTCATGTCGGGGTCGGATACGCAGTATTTT,CASSLMSGSDTQYF,TRBV7-8,TRBJ2-3,-,-
TGTGCCAGCAGTAAACGTGGGACAGATGGCTACACCTTC,CASSKRGTDGYTF,TRBV6-5,TRBJ1-2,-,TRBD1
TGTGCCAGCAGCTTAAGCAGGGGAGCGTCACCCCTCCACTTT,CASSLSRGASPLHF,TRBV7-9,TRBJ1-6,-,-
TGTGCCACCAGCAGAGAGCGGGGGAGCACAGATACGCAGTATTTT,CATSRERGSTDTQYF,TRBV15,TRBJ2-3,-,TRBD2
TGTGCCAGCAGCGTTGGGACGGCGGGGTCCGATCAGCCCCAGCATTTT,CASSVGTAGSDQPQHF,TRBV7-6,TRBJ1-5,-,-
TGTGCCAGCGCCCTCCCCAGCGGGAGGTTCTACGAGCAGTACTTC,CASALPSGRFYEQYF,TRBV11-2,TRBJ2-7,-,TRBD2
TGTGCCAGCAGTTTATGGGCGCTACAGGGGAATAATTCACCCCTCCACTTT,CASSLWALQGNNSPLHF,TRBV27,TRBJ1-6,few,TRBD1
TGTGCCAGCAGTGACTACACTGAAGCTTTCTTT,CASSDYTEAFF,TRBV25-1,TRBJ1-1,-,-
TGTGCCAGCAGCTTGGCTCAAGGTCGGGATTCACCCCTCCACTTT,CASSLAQGRDSPLHF,TRBV5-4,TRBJ1-6,-,-
TGTGCCACCAGCAGAGATGGCGACAGGGGCCCCGATGGCTACACCTTC,CATSRDGDRGPDGYTF,TRBV15,TRBJ1-2,-,TRBD1
TGTGCCAGCAGTCCCCGGGACAGGGCCCCCATCTATCAGCCCCAGCATTTT,CASSPRDRAPIYQPQHF,TRBV6-2/TRBV6-3,TRBJ1-5,few,TRBD1
TGCGCCAGCAGCCAAGATGGCAGGGCGACCGGGGAGCTGTTTTTT,CASSQDGRATGELFF,TRBV4-3,TRBJ2-2,-,-
TGCGCCAGCAGAACAGGGCCGGCTAATGAAAAACTGTTTTTT,CASRTGPANEKLFF,TRBV5-1,TRBJ1-4,once,-
TGTGCCAGTAGGACCCGGACAGGAGGTTACTATGGCTACACCTTC,CASRTRTGGYYGYTF,TRBV19,TRBJ1-2,once,TRBD1
TGTGCCAGCAGCCCGCGGACTGATACCGGGGAGCTGTTTTTT,CASSPRTDTGELFF,TRBV11-3,TRBJ2-2,-,-
TGTGCCAGCAGTTACCAGGGGGCGATCAATGAGCAGTTCTTC,CASSYQGAINEQFF,TRBV6-2/TRBV6-3,TRBJ2-1,-,TRBD1
TGCGCCAGCAGCTTGGGAGGGGGCGCCTATGGCTACACCTTC,CASSLGGGAYGYTF,TRBV5-1,TRBJ1-2,-,TRBD1
TGTGCCAGCAGGGACAGCCAAGAGACCCAGTACTTC,CASRDSQETQYF,TRBV6-5,TRBJ2-5,-,-
TGTGCCAGCAGCCATGAGAGGGAGTTCTTGCGTTACAATGAGCAGTTCTTC,CASSHEREFLRYNEQFF,TRBV25-1,TRBJ2-1,-,-
TGTGCCAGCAGTTTATCGTACAGCATCTCTGGAAACACCATATATTTT,CASSLSYSISGNTIYF,TRBV27,TRBJ1-3,-,-
TGCGCCAGCAGCTTGGATCCCGGCTCCTACGAGCAGTACTTC,CASSLDPGSYEQYF,TRBV5-1,TRBJ2-7,-,-
TGTGCCAGCAGCTTAGGCCAGGGCGCGGGGGCCTTAAGCTCCTACAATGAGCAGTTCTTC,CASSLGQGAGALSSYNEQFF,TRBV7-6,TRBJ2-1,once,-
TGTGCCAGCAGCCCATCCCTCGTAGGGAGTCTAAACACTGAAGCTTTCTTT,CASSPSLVGSLNTEAFF,TRBV3-1/TRBV3-2,TRBJ1-1,once,-
TGTGCCAGCAGTGATCCGGACAGGGGCCGTGAAAAACTGTTTTTT,CASSDPDRGREKLFF,TRBV6-1,TRBJ1-4,-,TRBD1
TGTGCCAGCAGCGCGGAGGGAAACTCTGGAAACACCATATATTTT,CASSAEGNSGNTIYF,TRBV9,TRBJ1-3,-,-
TGTGCCAGCAGCTTACAGGCAGGGGCGGGCGGTGAAAAACTGTTTTTT,CASSLQAGAGGEKLFF,TRBV11-2,TRBJ1-4,-,-
TGTGCCAGTAGTATATTGGGAGTAGAGACCCAGTACTTC,CASSILGVETQYF,TRBV19,TRBJ2-5,-,-
TGTGCCAGCAGCCAAGTTCAGACAGATACGCAGTATTTT,CASSQVQTDTQYF,TRBV14,TRBJ2-3,-,-
TGTGCCAGCAGCTACAATCCGGACTTGAGGAATGAGCAGTTCTTC,CASSYNPDLRNEQFF,TRBV7-6,TRBJ2-1,many,-
TGTGCCAGCAGCGTAGCCAACCCCGGGACTAGCGGGACGAGCTCCTACAATGAGCAGTTCTTC,CASSVANPGTSGTSSYNEQFF,TRBV9,TRBJ2-1,-,TRBD2
TGTGCCAGCAGCCAAGATGGAGGGTGGTATTCACCCCTCCACTTT,CASSQDGGWYSPLHF,TRBV14,TRBJ1-6,-,-
TGTGCCAGCACCTATGGGGGGGCCGGGCAGGCTGAAGCTTTCTTT,CASTYGGAGQAEAFF,TRBV6-6,TRBJ1-1,-,-
TGTGCCAGCAGCCACGGGAGCACTGAAGCTTTCTTT,CASSHGSTEAFF,TRBV3-1/TRBV3-2,TRBJ1-1,-,-
TGTGCCAGCAGTTACGCGGACAGCTATGGCTACACCTTC,CASSYADSYGYTF,TRBV6-2/TRBV6-3,TRBJ1-2,-,-
TGCGCCAGCAGCCAAGATTGGGGGGTTCCTCTGTCCCGGGAGCTGTTTTTT,CASSQDWGVPLSRELFF,TRBV4-3,TRBJ2-2,once,-
TGCGCCAGCAGCCAAGATGTAAGCGGTTCTACCTACGAGCAGTACTTC,CASSQDVSGSTYEQYF,TRBV4-1,TRBJ2-7,-,-
TGTGCCTGGAGTGTACTCAGGGGGCTTTCACCCCTCCACTTT,CAWSVLRGLSPLHF,TRBV30,TRBJ1-6,-,TRBD1
TGTGCCAGCAGCTCAGGGTCTGAAGCTTTCTTT,CASSSGSEAFF,TRBV12-3/TRBV12-4,TRBJ1-1,-,-
TGTGCCAGTAGTATGCGAAGCGTCCCCCACGGACAGCTCCGAAACTATGGCTACACCTTC,CASSMRSVPHGQLRNYGYTF,TRBV19,TRBJ1-2,-,-
TGTGCCAGCAGCGTCGTCGGGGTCGGGGAGCAGTACTTC,CASSVVGVGEQYF,TRBV7-9,TRBJ2-7,once,-